This TCR beta chain is drawn from a study of cytomegalovirus exposure and HLA in healthy donors. Points from the study as a whole: Specific recognition of CMV antigens was confirmed in vitro for three chains (all CMV-associated). Researchers counted around 170 TCR beta chains as cytomegalovirus-associated. Other equally common chains were less clonally expanded than HLA-associated TCR beta chains, a later analysis showed. The Asian-associated ancestry cluster reportedly had fewer N-insertions than the approximately 670-donor mean in a later analysis.

In regard to this clone: Its antigen is still unknown.

13 Jbeta primers and 60 Vbeta primers were used for the PCR. Sequencing used immunoSEQ multiplex PCR; TCRdb keeps in-frame clones, though not all of them. The sample has around 130,000 clones, roughly 90% seen once. Trimming took 4 bases from V and 3 from J; bases not matched to a gene: 8. The CDR3 has 15 amino acids. Germline lookup yields CDR1 SEHNR and CDR2 FQNEAQ (reference sequence). The chain uses TRBV7-9 and TRBJ2-7; 8 nucleotides align to TRBD1. Material for sequencing was PBMCs. The TCR sequence derives from a woman aged 40 to 50 in good health and CMV-seronegative. CDR3: CASSSFQGANYEQYF. The CDR3 DNA follows: TGTGCCAGCAGCTCATTCCAGGGGGCCAACTACGAGCAGTACTTC.